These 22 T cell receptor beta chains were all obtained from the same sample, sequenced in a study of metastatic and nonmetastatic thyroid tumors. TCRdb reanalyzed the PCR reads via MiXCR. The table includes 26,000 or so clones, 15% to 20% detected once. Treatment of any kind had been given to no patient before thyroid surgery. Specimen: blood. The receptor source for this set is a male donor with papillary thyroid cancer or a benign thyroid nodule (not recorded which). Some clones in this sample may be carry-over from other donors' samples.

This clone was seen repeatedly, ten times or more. CDR3 in DNA: TGTGCCAGCAGCCTAGACAGGGGTCGCGGTAATGAGCAGTTCTTC. Amino acids: CASSLDRGRGNEQFF. This chain connects TRBV5-5 to TRBJ2-1, with 8 positions matching TRBD1. The V gene end was trimmed by 4 bases and the J gene end by 7 bases; junction bases not matched to a gene: 10. The CDR3 has 15 amino acids. From germline, CDR1 is SGHKS and CDR2 YYEKEE (reference sequence).

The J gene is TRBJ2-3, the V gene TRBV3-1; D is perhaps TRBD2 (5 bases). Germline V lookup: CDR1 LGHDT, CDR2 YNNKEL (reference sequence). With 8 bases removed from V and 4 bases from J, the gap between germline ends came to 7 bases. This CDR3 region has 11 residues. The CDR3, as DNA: TGTGCCAGCGGGAGCCCAGATACGCAGTATTTT. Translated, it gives CASGSPDTQYF.

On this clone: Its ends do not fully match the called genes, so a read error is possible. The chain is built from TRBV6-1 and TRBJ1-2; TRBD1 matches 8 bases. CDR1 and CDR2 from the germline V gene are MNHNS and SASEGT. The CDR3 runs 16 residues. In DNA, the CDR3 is TGTGCCAGCAGTCCTGTATTCTGGACAGGGAACTACGGCTACACCTTC. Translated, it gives CASSPVFWTGNYGYTF.

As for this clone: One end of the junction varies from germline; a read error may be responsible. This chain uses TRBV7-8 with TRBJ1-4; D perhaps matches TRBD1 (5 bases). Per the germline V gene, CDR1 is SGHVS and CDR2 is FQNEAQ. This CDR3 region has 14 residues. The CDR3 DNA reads TGTGCCAGCAGCCTTAGGGGCTCTAATGAAAAGCTGTTTTTT. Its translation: CASSLRGSNEKLFF.

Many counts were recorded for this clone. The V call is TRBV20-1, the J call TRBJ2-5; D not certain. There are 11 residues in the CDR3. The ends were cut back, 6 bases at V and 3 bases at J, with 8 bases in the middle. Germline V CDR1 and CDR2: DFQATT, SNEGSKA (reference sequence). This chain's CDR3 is CSAPPKETQYF. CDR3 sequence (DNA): TGCAGTGCCCCACCCAAAGAGACCCAGTACTTC.

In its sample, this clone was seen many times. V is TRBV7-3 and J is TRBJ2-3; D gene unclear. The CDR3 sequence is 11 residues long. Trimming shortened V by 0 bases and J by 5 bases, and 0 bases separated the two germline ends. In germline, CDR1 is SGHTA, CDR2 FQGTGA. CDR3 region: CASSLTDTQYF. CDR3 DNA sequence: TGTGCCAGCAGCTTAACAGATACGCAGTATTTT. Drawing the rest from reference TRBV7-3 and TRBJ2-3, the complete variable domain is GAGVSQTPSNKVTEKGKYVELRCDPISGHTALYWYRQSLGQGPEFLIYFQGTGAADDSGLPNDRFFAVRPEGSVSTLKIQRTERGDSAVYLCASSLTDTQYFGPGTRLTVL.

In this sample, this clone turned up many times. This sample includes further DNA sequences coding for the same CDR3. CDR3 in DNA: TGTGCCGGCTCGCTCGGGGGTTTGAACACTGAAGCTTTCTTT. It encodes CAGSLGGLNTEAFF. J is TRBJ1-1 and V is TRBV2; D may be TRBD1 (5 bases). The CDR3 is 14 amino acids. Germline loops: CDR1 SNHLY, CDR2 FYNNEI. Trimming took 11 bases from V and 0 from J, leaving 16 bases between them.

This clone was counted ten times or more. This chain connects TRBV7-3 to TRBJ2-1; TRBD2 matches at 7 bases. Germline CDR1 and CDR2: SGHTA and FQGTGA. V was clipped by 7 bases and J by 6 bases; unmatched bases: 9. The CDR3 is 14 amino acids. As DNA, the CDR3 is TGTGCCAGCAAGCCGGGGAGGGGTATCAATGAGCAGTTCTTC. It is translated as CASKPGRGINEQFF.

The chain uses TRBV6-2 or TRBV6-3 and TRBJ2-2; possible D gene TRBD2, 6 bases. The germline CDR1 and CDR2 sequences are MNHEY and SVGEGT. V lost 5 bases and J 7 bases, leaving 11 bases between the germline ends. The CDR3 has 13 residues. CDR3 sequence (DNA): TGTGCCAGCAGTACCTCCGGGGGCGGGGAGCTGTTTTTT. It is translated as CASSTSGGGELFF.

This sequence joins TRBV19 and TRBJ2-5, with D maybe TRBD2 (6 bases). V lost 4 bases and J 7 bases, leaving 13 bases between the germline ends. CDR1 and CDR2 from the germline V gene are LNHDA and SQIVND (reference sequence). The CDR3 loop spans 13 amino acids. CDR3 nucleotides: TGTGCCAGTAGTACCGGGACTTCGGGGACCCAGTACTTC. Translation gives CASSTGTSGTQYF. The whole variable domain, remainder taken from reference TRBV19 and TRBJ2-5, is DGGITQSPKYLFRKEGQNVTLSCEQNLNHDAMYWYRQDPGQGLRLIYYSQIVNDFQKGDIAEGYSVSREKKESFPLTVTSAQKNPTAFYLCASSTGTSGTQYFGPGTRLLVL.

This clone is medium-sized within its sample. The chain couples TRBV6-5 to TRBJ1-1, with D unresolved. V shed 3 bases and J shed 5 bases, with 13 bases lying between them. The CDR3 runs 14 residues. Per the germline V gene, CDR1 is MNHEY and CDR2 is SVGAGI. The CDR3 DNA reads TGTGCCAGCAGTTATAAAAGGGCGGAAACTGAAGCTTTCTTT. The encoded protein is CASSYKRAETEAFF.

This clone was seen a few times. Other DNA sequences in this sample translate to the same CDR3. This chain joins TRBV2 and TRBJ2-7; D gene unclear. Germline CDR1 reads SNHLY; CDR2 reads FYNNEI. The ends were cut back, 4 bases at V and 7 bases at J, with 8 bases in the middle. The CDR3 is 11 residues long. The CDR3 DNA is TGTGCCAGCAGTGTCACACGAGAGCAGTACTTC. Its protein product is CASSVTREQYF.

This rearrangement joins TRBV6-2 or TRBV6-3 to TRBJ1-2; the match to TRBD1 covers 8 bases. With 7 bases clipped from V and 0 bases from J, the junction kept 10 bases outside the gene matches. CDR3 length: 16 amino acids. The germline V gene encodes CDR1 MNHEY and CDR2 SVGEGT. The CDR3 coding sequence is TGTGCCAGCATCCCAGGGGGCGGAATTTCTAACTATGGCTACACCTTC. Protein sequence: CASIPGGGISNYGYTF.

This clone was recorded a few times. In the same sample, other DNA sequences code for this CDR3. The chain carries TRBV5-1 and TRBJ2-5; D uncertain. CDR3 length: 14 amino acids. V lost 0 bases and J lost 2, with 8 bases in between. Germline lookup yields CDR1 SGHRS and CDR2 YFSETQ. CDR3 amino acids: CASSLGQLQETQYF. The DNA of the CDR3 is TGCGCCAGCAGCTTGGGTCAGTTACAAGAGACCCAGTACTTC.

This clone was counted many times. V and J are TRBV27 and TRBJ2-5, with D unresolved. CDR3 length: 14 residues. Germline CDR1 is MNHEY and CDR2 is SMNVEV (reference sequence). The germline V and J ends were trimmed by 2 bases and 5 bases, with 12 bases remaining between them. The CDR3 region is CASSLGLGVETQYF. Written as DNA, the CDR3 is TGTGCCAGCAGTTTAGGCCTCGGTGTGGAGACCCAGTACTTC.

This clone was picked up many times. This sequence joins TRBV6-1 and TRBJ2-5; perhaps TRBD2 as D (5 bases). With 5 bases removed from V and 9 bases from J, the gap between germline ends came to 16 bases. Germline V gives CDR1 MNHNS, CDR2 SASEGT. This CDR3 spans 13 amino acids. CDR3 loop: CASSSGVPGAQYF. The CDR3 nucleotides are TGTGCCAGCAGTTCCGGGGTCCCCGGAGCCCAGTACTTC.

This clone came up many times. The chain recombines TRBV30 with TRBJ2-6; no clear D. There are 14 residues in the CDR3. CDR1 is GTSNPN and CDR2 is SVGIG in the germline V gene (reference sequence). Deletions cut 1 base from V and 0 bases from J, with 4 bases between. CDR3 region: CAWSGSSGANVLTF. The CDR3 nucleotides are TGTGCCTGGAGTGGCAGCTCTGGGGCCAACGTCCTGACTTTC. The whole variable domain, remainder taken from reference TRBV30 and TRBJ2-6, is SQTIHQWPATLVQPVGSPLSLECTVEGTSNPNLYWYRQAAGRGLQLLFYSVGIGQISSEVPQNLSASRPQDRQFILSSKKLLLSDSGFYLCAWSGSSGANVLTFGAGSRLTVL.

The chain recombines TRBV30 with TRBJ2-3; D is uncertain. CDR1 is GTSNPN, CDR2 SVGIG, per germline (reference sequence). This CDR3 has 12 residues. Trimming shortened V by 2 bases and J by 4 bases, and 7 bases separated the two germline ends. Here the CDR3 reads CAWSLAADTQYF. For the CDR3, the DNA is TGTGCCTGGAGTTTAGCAGCAGATACGCAGTATTTT.

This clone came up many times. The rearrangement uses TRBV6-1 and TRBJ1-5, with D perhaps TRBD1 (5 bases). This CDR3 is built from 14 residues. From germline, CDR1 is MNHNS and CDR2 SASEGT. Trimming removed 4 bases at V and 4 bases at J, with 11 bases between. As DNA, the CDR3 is TGTGCCAGCAGTGGGACACCCGAAAATCAGCCCCAGCATTTT. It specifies CASSGTPENQPQHF.

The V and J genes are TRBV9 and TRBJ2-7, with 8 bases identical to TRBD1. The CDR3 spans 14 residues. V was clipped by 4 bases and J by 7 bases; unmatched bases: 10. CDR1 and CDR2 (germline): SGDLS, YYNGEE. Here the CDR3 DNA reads TGTGCCAGCAGCCACGACTGGACAGGGCGAGAGCAGTACTTC. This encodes CASSHDWTGREQYF.

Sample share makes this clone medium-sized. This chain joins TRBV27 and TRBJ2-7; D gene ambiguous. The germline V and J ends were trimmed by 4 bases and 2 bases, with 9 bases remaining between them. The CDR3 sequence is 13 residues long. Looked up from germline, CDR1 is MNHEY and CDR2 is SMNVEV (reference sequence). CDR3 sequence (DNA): TGTGCCAGCAGTTGGTACGGACCCTACGAGCAGTACTTC. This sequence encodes CASSWYGPYEQYF.

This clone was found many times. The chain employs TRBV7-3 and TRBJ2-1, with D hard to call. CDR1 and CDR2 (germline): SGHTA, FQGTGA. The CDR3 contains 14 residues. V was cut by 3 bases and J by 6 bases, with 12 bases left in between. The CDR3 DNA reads TGTGCCAGCAGCTTTCTTTTGGCAGGCAATGAGCAGTTCTTC. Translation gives CASSFLLAGNEQFF.